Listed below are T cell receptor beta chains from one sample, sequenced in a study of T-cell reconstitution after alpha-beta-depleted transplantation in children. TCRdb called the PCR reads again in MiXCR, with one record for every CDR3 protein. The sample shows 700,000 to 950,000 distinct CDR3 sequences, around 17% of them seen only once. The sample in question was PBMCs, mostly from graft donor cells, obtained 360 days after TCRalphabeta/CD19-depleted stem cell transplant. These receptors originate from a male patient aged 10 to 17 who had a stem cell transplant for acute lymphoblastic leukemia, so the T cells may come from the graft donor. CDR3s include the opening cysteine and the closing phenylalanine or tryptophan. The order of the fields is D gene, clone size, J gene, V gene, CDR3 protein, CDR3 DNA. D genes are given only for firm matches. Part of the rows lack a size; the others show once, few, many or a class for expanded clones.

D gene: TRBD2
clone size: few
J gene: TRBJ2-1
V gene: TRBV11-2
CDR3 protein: CASRVAGDNEQFF
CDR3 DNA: TGTGCCAGCAGAGTAGCGGGGGACAATGAGCAGTTCTTC

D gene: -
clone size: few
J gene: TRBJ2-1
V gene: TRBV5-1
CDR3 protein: CASSLVMGMSYNEQFF
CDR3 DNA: TGCGCCAGCAGCTTGGTCATGGGTATGTCCTACAATGAGCAGTTCTTC

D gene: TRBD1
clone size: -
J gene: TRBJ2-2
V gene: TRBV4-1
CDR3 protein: CASSPLKGQGAGELFF
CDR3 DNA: TGCGCCAGCAGCCCCCTAAAGGGACAGGGGGCCGGGGAGCTGTTTTTT

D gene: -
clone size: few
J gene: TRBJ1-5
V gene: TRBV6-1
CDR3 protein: CASKVGSNQPQHF
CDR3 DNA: TGTGCCAGCAAAGTCGGCTCCAATCAGCCCCAGCATTTT

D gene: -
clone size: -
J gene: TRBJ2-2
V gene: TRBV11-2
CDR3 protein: CASSLNRPVSRAGELFF
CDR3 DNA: TGTGCCAGCAGCTTAAACCGGCCGGTCAGTCGGGCCGGGGAGCTGTTTTTT

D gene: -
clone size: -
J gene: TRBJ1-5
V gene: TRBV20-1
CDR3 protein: CSATIGTKSNQPQHF
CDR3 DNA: TGCAGTGCTACTATCGGTACTAAGAGCAATCAGCCCCAGCATTTT

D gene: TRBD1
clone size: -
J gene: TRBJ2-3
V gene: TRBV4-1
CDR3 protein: CASSRKGQGTGSTDTQYF
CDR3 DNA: TGCGCCAGCAGCCGAAAGGGACAGGGGACCGGTAGCACAGATACGCAGTATTTT

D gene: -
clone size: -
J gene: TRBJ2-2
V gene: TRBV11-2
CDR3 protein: CASSLDGRMNTGELFF
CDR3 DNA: TGTGCCAGCAGCTTAGATGGGAGGATGAACACCGGGGAGCTGTTTTTT

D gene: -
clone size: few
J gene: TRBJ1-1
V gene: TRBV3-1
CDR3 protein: CASSWGPGDLNTEAFF
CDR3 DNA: TGTGCCAGCAGCTGGGGACCAGGGGATTTAAACACTGAAGCTTTCTTT

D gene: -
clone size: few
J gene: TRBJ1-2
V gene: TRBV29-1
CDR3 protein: CSVEARDAYGYTF
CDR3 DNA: TGCAGCGTTGAGGCCAGGGATGCCTATGGCTACACCTTC

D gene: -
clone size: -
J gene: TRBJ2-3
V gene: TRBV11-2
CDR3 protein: CASSLGDGATTDTQYF
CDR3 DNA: TGTGCCAGCAGCTTAGGTGACGGGGCTACCACAGATACGCAGTATTTT

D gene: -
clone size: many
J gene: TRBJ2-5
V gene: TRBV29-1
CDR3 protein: CSVEGVFRETQYF
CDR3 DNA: TGCAGCGTTGAGGGGGTATTCCGAGAGACCCAGTACTTC

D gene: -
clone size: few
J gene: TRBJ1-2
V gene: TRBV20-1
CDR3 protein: CRAITTDALNYGYTF
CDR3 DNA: TGCAGGGCCATTACGACGGACGCGCTTAACTATGGCTACACCTTC

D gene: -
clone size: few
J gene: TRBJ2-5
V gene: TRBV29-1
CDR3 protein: CSVRGVLQETQYF
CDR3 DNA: TGCAGCGTTAGAGGGGTCCTACAAGAGACCCAGTACTTC

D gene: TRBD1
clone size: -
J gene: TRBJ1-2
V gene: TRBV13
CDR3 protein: CASSLHRGSRYGYTF
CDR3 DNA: TGTGCCAGCAGCTTGCACAGGGGCAGTCGCTATGGCTACACCTTC

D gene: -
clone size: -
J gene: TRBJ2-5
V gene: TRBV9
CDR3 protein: CASSVATGGTPQETQYF
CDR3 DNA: TGTGCCAGCAGCGTAGCTACTGGCGGGACCCCCCAAGAGACCCAGTACTTC

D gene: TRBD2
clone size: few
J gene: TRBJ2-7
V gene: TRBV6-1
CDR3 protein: CASSPLAGGGYEQYF
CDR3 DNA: TGTGCCAGCAGTCCCTTAGCGGGAGGCGGGTACGAGCAGTACTTC

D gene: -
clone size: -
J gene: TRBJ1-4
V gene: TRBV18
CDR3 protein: CASSPELETGLLFF
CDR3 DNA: TGTGCCAGCTCACCCGAGTTGGAGACAGGCCTTCTGTTTTTT

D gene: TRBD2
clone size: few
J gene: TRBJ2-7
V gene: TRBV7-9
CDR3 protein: CASSLTSGRTFSYEQYF
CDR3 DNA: TGTGCCAGCAGCTTGACCAGCGGGAGGACTTTTTCCTACGAGCAGTACTTC

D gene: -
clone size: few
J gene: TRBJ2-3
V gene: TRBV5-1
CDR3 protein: CASSLASDTDTQYF
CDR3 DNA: TGCGCCAGCAGCTTGGCCTCGGACACAGATACGCAGTATTTT

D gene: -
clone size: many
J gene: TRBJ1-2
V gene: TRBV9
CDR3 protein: CASSGGPAGGYTF
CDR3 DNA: TGTGCCAGCAGCGGGGGACCTGCGGGTGGCTACACCTTC

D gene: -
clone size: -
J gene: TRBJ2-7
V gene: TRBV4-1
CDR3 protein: CASSQATTSPYEQYF
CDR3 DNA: TGCGCCAGCAGCCAAGCGACGACTAGTCCCTACGAGCAGTACTTC

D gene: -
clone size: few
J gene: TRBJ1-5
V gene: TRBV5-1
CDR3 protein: CASSQGGVDQPQHF
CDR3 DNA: TGCGCCAGCAGCCAGGGAGGAGTAGATCAGCCCCAGCATTTT

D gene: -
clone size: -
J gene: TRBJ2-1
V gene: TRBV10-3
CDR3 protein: CAVSRAQVYNEQFF
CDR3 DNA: TGTGCCGTCAGCCGGGCCCAGGTGTACAATGAGCAGTTCTTC

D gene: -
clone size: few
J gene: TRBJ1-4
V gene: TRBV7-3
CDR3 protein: CASSLTHQGLEEKLFF
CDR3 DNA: TGTGCCAGCAGCTTAACTCACCAGGGGCTGGAGGAAAAACTGTTTTTT

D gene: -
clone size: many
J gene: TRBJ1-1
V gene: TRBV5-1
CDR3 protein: CASSLNGAEAFF
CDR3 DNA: TGCGCCAGCAGCTTGAATGGGGCTGAAGCTTTCTTT

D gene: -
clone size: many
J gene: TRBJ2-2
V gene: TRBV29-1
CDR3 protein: CSVEGLTTGELFF
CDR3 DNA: TGCAGCGTTGAGGGCCTGACTACCGGGGAGCTGTTTTTT

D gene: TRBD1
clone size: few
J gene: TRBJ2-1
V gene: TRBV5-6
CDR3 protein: CASSSWTGDTYNEQFF
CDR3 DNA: TGTGCCAGCAGCTCCTGGACAGGGGATACCTACAATGAGCAGTTCTTC

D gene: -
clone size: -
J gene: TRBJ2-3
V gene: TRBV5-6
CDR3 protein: CASSLEPGLQATDTQYF
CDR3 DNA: TGTGCCAGCAGCTTGGAACCGGGACTTCAGGCCACAGATACGCAGTATTTT

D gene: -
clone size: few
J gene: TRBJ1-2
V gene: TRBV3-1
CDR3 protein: CASSQVTGYGYTF
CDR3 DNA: TGTGCCAGCAGCCAAGTCACCGGCTATGGCTACACCTTC

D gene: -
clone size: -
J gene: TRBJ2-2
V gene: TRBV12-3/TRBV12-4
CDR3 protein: CASSLGTPGELFF
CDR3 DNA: TGTGCCAGCAGTTTAGGAACACCCGGGGAGCTGTTTTTT

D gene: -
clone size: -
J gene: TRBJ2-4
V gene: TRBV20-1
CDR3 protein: CSASSGWGNIQYF
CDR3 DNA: TGCAGTGCTAGTTCCGGGTGGGGGAACATTCAGTACTTC

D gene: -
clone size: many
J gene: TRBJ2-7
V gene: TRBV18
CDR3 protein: CASSPTSSSYEQYF
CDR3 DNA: TGTGCCAGCTCACCAACTTCGAGCTCCTACGAGCAGTACTTC

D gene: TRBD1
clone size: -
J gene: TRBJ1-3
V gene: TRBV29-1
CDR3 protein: CSATTGAGNTIYF
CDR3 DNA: TGCAGCGCAACTACAGGGGCTGGAAACACCATATATTTT

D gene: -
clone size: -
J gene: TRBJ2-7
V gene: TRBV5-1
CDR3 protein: CASSLEVTGLSAYEQYF
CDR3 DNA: TGCGCCAGCAGCTTGGAAGTGACCGGACTGAGTGCCTACGAGCAGTACTTC

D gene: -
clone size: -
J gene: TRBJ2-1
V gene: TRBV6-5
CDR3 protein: CASSHRSPTYNEQFF
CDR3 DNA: TGTGCCAGCAGTCACCGATCCCCTACCTACAATGAGCAGTTCTTC

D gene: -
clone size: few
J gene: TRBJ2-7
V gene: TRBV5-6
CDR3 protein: CASSPRGTEQYF
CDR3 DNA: TGTGCCAGCAGCCCAAGGGGGACAGAGCAGTACTTC

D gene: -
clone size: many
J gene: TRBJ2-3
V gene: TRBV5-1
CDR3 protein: CASSTVDGNTQYF
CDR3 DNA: TGCGCCAGCAGCACAGTGGACGGGAATACGCAGTATTTT

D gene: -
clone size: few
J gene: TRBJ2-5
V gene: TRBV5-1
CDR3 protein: CASSGLKIAAQETQYF
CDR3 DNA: TGCGCCAGCAGTGGCCTGAAGATAGCGGCCCAAGAGACCCAGTACTTC

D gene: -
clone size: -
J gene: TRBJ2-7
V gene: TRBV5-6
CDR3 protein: CASSSAPPYEQYF
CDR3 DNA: TGTGCCAGCAGCTCTGCCCCACCCTACGAGCAGTACTTC

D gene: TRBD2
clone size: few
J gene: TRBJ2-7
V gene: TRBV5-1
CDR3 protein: CASRGGFSYEQYF
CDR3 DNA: TGCGCCAGCAGGGGGGGGTTTTCCTACGAGCAGTACTTC

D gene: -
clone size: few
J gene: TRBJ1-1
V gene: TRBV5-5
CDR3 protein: CASSLRAGSEAFF
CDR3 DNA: TGTGCCAGCAGCTTACGAGCAGGGTCTGAAGCTTTCTTT

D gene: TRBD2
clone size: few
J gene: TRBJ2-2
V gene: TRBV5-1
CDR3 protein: CASSASRTSGSKGTGELFF
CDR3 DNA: TGCGCCAGCAGCGCCTCGAGGACTAGCGGGAGCAAGGGCACCGGGGAGCTGTTTTTT

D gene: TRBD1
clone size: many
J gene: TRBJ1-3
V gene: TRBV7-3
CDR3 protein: CASSSRQGSSGNTIYF
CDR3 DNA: TGTGCCAGCAGCTCCCGACAGGGGAGCTCTGGAAACACCATATATTTT

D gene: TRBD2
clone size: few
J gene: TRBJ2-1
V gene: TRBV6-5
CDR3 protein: CASSYLSGGNNEQFF
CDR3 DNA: TGTGCCAGCAGTTACCTTAGCGGGGGAAACAATGAGCAGTTCTTC

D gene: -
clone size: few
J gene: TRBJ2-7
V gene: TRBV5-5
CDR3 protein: CASSLVGSGFYEQYF
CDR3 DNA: TGTGCCAGCAGCTTGGTCGGGTCGGGATTCTACGAGCAGTACTTC

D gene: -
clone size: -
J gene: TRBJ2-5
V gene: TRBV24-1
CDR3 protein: CATSKGTQETQYF
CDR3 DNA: TGTGCCACCAGTAAGGGGACCCAAGAGACCCAGTACTTC

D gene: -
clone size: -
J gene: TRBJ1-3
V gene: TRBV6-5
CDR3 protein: CASSWSTGSGNTIYF
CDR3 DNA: TGTGCCAGCAGTTGGTCTACAGGGTCTGGAAACACCATATATTTT

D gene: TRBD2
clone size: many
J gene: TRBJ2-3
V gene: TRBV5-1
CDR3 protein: CASSLDRTSGTDTQYF
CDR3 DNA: TGCGCCAGCAGCTTGGACCGGACTAGCGGCACAGATACGCAGTATTTT

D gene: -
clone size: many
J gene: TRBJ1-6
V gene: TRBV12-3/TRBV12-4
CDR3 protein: CATLRNDSPLHF
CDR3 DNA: TGTGCCACTCTGCGGAACGATTCACCCCTCCACTTT

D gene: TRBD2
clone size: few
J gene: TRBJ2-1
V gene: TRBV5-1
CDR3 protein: CASSLAPFTSGINEQFF
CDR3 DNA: TGCGCCAGCAGCTTGGCGCCTTTTACTAGCGGCATCAATGAGCAGTTCTTC

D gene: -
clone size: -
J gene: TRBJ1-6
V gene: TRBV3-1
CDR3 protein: CASSLRGSNSPLHF
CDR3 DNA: TGTGCCAGCAGCCTCAGGGGTTCGAATTCACCCCTCCACTTT

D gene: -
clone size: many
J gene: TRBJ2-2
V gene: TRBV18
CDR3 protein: CASSPTSTGELFF
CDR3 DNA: TGCGCCAGCAGCCCCACTAGTACCGGGGAGCTGTTTTTT